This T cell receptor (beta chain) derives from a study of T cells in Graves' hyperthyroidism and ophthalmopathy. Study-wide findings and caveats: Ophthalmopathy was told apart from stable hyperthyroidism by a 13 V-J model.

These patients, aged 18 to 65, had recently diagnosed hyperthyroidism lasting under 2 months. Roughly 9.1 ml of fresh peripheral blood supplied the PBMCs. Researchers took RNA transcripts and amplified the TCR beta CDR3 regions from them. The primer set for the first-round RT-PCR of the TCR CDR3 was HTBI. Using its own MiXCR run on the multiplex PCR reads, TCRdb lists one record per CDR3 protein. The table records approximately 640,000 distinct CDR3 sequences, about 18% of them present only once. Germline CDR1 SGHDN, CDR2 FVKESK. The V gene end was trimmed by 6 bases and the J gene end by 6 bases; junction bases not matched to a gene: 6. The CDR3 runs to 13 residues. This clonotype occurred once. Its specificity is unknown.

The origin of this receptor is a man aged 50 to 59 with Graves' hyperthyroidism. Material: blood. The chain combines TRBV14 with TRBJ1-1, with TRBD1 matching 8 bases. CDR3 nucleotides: TGTGCCAGCAGACCATGGACAGGGCCTGAAGCTTTCTTT. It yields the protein CASRPWTGPEAFF.